This T cell receptor beta chain comes out of a study of cytotoxic CD8 clonotypes in ibrutinib-treated CLL (dated by TCRdb to the early 2020s). Study-wide context: The cohort included more than 14 treatment-naive and approximately eleven relapsed/refractory patients; roughly 17 were IGHV unmutated. Partial responses were observed in 24 patients and complete responses in 2; after a median follow-up of 68 months, remission was maintained in around 14 patients and progression was observed in around twelve. Samples at response were collected after a median of roughly twelve months of treatment, with a range of about 6 to 40 months. On average, each sample had approximately 260,000 productive templates and tens of thousands of productive rearrangements. Longitudinal samples were obtainable from about 30% of the roughly 86 participants in the trial. Cryopreserved peripheral blood mononuclear cells were collected at three points: before therapy, at response, and at either sustained remission or disease progression. Every remission and progressive disease sample was obtained while ibrutinib was still being received by the patients.

The time point label of this sample denotes: roughly 2 years on ibrutinib. For TCR beta library preparation, roughly 1.8 micrograms of genomic DNA was extracted from cryopreserved PBMCs. Longitudinal blood samples from CLL patients receiving ibrutinib monotherapy were subjected to high-throughput TCR beta sequencing. Patients were enrolled in a phase 2 open-label single-center ibrutinib monotherapy trial. As regards this clone: Its antigen specificity is not known. The sample holds no much larger clone one base away, and base qualities are not on file.

Results the study describes overall, beyond this receptor: At baseline, clonality was higher than in age-matched healthy donors and showed a strong correlation with circulating CD8+ T-cell counts. Public clonotypes were rare and either shrank or stayed stable during treatment, and the rise in clonality at ibrutinib response reflected expansion of private clonotypes. Sampling times were not matched between patients in sustained remission and patients whose disease was progressing, and lymph node repertoires were not examined. Clonality rose at ibrutinib response, remained stable during sustained remission, and dropped back toward baseline at progression.

CDR1 and CDR2 are drawn from the germline V gene: SQVTM, ANQGSEA. CDR3 length: 13 amino acids, cysteine to phenylalanine. The read is trimmed to its CDR3 DNA, 39 bases read in frame from base 1. At the junction V is shortened by 6 bases and J by 6 bases; bases outside the gene matches: 8. Each clonotype received, on average, around 10x coverage in deep resolution sequencing performed on a MiSeq, where the target depth lay between 1 in 1 million and 1 in 200,000 T cells. The immunoSEQ hsTCRB Kit was used to generate the TCR beta libraries. The paper's processing steps were these. Data were analyzed with ImmunoSEQ Data Assistant and ImmunoSEQ Analyzer, with V, D and J genes assigned per IMGT definitions. Clonality, with values ranging from 0 to 1, was calculated as one minus the normalized Shannon entropy of productive rearrangement frequencies. Public clonotype analysis was restricted to overrepresented clonotypes comprising at least 0.05% of each patient's repertoire. About a dozen repertoires from age-matched healthy donors, obtained from immuneACCESS, served as clonality controls. TCRdb re-hosts the immuneACCESS table, in-frame sequences only. Its copies lack some clones; in the studies checked, an unresolved V gene accounts for under half of them, and the cause for the rest is not known. The DNA gave D and trimming, while V, J and clone size come from that table. For this sample there are some 120,000 clones; approximately 58% appear just once. More than 35% of the sample lies in the top ten.

Sequencing was performed on PBMCs, taken after 24 months of ibrutinib treatment. The sequence links TRBV29-1 to TRBJ1-2, with TRBD1 identical over 9 junction bases. The sequence came from a human donor with chronic lymphocytic leukemia. The CDR3 region: CSVLRTGADGYTF. The DNA sequence is as follows: TGCAGCGTGCTTCGGACAGGGGCGGATGGCTACACCTTC.